These T cell receptor beta chains were read from a single sample in a study of blood T cell repertoires in COVID-19. Measured with immunoSEQ multiplex PCR; TCRdb has only the in-frame clones, and not every one. The profile shows tens of thousands of clones, approximately 85% of them singletons. Sequencing used peripheral blood. The receptors were gathered from a woman older than 75 with acute or convalescent COVID-19. Each CDR3 is given with its conserved first and last residue. A D gene is named only where the DNA matches it firmly. Size values are once, few and many counts, or a class for expanded clones, and some rows have none.

v_gene: TRBV13; d_gene: TRBD2; j_gene: TRBJ2-3; abundance: NA; CDR3nt: TGTGCCAGCAGCCGGCTACTAGCGGGATACACAGATACGCAGTATTTT; CDR3aa: CASSRLLAGYTDTQYF
v_gene: TRBV5-1; d_gene: TRBD1; j_gene: TRBJ1-1; abundance: NA; CDR3nt: TGCGCCAGCAGTCAAGGCGCAGGGGGCACTGAAGCTTTCTTT; CDR3aa: CASSQGAGGTEAFF
v_gene: TRBV12-3/TRBV12-4; d_gene: TRBD2; j_gene: TRBJ2-7; abundance: NA; CDR3nt: TGTGCCACCAAGCTAGCGGGGGGTTACGAGCAGTACTTC; CDR3aa: CATKLAGGYEQYF
v_gene: TRBV29-1; d_gene: NA; j_gene: TRBJ2-1; abundance: NA; CDR3nt: TGCAGCGTTACAGGGAGATGGGAGCAGTTCTTC; CDR3aa: CSVTGRWEQFF
v_gene: TRBV19; d_gene: TRBD2; j_gene: TRBJ2-1; abundance: NA; CDR3nt: TGTGCCAGTAGTATAGGGGTTCTAGCGGGTAATGAGCAGTTCTTC; CDR3aa: CASSIGVLAGNEQFF
v_gene: TRBV12-3/TRBV12-4; d_gene: TRBD1; j_gene: TRBJ1-2; abundance: NA; CDR3nt: TGTGCCAGCACACCGGGACAGCACTATGGCTACACCTTC; CDR3aa: CASTPGQHYGYTF
v_gene: TRBV19; d_gene: TRBD1; j_gene: TRBJ2-5; abundance: NA; CDR3nt: TGTGCCAGTCGGGACAGGGGGCGAGGTGAGACCCAGTACTTC; CDR3aa: CASRDRGRGETQYF
v_gene: TRBV6-5; d_gene: TRBD1; j_gene: TRBJ2-7; abundance: NA; CDR3nt: TGTGCCAGCTGTATGGGACAGGGCTACGAGCAGTACTTC; CDR3aa: CASCMGQGYEQYF
v_gene: TRBV11-2; d_gene: NA; j_gene: TRBJ1-1; abundance: NA; CDR3nt: TGTGCCAGCAGCTTAGATGTCGGGGAAGCTTTCTTT; CDR3aa: CASSLDVGEAFF
v_gene: TRBV3-1/TRBV3-2; d_gene: NA; j_gene: TRBJ1-2; abundance: NA; CDR3nt: TGTGCCAGCAGCCAAGAGGGGACTCGGAGTGGCTATGGCTACACCTTC; CDR3aa: CASSQEGTRSGYGYTF
v_gene: TRBV29-1; d_gene: NA; j_gene: TRBJ1-1; abundance: NA; CDR3nt: TGCAGCGTGGAGGGCAGGACGGGTGAAGCTTTCTTT; CDR3aa: CSVEGRTGEAFF
v_gene: TRBV7-2; d_gene: NA; j_gene: TRBJ1-2; abundance: NA; CDR3nt: TGTGCCAGCAGCTTAGCCCCGGGCGGGGGCTACTATGGCTACACCTTC; CDR3aa: CASSLAPGGGYYGYTF
v_gene: TRBV2; d_gene: TRBD1; j_gene: TRBJ1-5; abundance: NA; CDR3nt: TGTGCCAGCAGTGGGCAGGGGGCGCGTCAGCCCCAGCATTTT; CDR3aa: CASSGQGARQPQHF
v_gene: TRBV29-1; d_gene: NA; j_gene: TRBJ2-3; abundance: NA; CDR3nt: TGCAGCGTTGATTCAAATACGCAGTATTTT; CDR3aa: CSVDSNTQYF
v_gene: TRBV3-1/TRBV3-2; d_gene: TRBD1; j_gene: TRBJ1-1; abundance: NA; CDR3nt: TGTGCCAGCAGCCAGGGACAGGGAAAAACTGAAGCTTTCTTT; CDR3aa: CASSQGQGKTEAFF
v_gene: TRBV2; d_gene: TRBD1; j_gene: TRBJ1-6; abundance: NA; CDR3nt: TGTGCCAGCAGTGGAGGGGGACAGGGATATTCACCCCTCCACTTT; CDR3aa: CASSGGGQGYSPLHF
v_gene: TRBV7-8; d_gene: TRBD1; j_gene: TRBJ1-5; abundance: few; CDR3nt: TGTGCCAGCAGCTTAATCAGCGGACAGGGATTATCTCAGCCCCAGCATTTT; CDR3aa: CASSLISGQGLSQPQHF
v_gene: TRBV28; d_gene: TRBD1; j_gene: TRBJ1-2; abundance: NA; CDR3nt: TGTGCCAGCAACCATCGACAGGGGGCGCCTGGCTACACCTTC; CDR3aa: CASNHRQGAPGYTF
v_gene: TRBV5-1; d_gene: NA; j_gene: TRBJ1-4; abundance: NA; CDR3nt: TGCGCCAGCAACGGGGGTTCAACTAATGAAAAACTGTTTTTT; CDR3aa: CASNGGSTNEKLFF
v_gene: TRBV11-2; d_gene: TRBD1; j_gene: TRBJ2-3; abundance: NA; CDR3nt: TGTGCCAGCAGCTTATGGGGACAGGGGGCCGATACGCAGTATTTT; CDR3aa: CASSLWGQGADTQYF
v_gene: TRBV14; d_gene: NA; j_gene: TRBJ2-7; abundance: NA; CDR3nt: TGTGCCAGCAGCCAAGTAGCAACCTACGAGCAGTACTTC; CDR3aa: CASSQVATYEQYF
v_gene: TRBV3-1/TRBV3-2; d_gene: TRBD1; j_gene: TRBJ1-2; abundance: few; CDR3nt: TGTGCCAGCAGCCAAGAAAGGACAGGGCGCTACACCTTC; CDR3aa: CASSQERTGRYTF
v_gene: TRBV5-6; d_gene: NA; j_gene: TRBJ2-5; abundance: NA; CDR3nt: TGTGCCAGCAGGCCCTGGGGAGCGGGTAACCAAGAGACCCAGTACTTC; CDR3aa: CASRPWGAGNQETQYF
v_gene: TRBV27; d_gene: TRBD1; j_gene: TRBJ1-6; abundance: NA; CDR3nt: TGTGCCAGCAGTTTATTTGGCAGGGGGCTTTCACCCCTCCACTTT; CDR3aa: CASSLFGRGLSPLHF
v_gene: TRBV24-1; d_gene: NA; j_gene: TRBJ2-1; abundance: NA; CDR3nt: TGTGCCACCAGGAGGGACTCGGCCCCCTACAATGAGCAGTTCTTC; CDR3aa: CATRRDSAPYNEQFF
v_gene: TRBV27; d_gene: NA; j_gene: TRBJ1-1; abundance: NA; CDR3nt: TGTGCCAGTCATCCAGGGGCTGGGAACACTGAAGCTTTCTTT; CDR3aa: CASHPGAGNTEAFF
v_gene: TRBV7-6; d_gene: NA; j_gene: TRBJ2-5; abundance: NA; CDR3nt: TGTGCCAGCAGCTTAGTTGGTCCACTCCAAGAGACCCAGTACTTC; CDR3aa: CASSLVGPLQETQYF
v_gene: TRBV19; d_gene: TRBD1; j_gene: TRBJ2-7; abundance: NA; CDR3nt: TGTGCCAGTAAGGGACAGGGTATCTCCTACGAGCAGTACTTC; CDR3aa: CASKGQGISYEQYF
v_gene: TRBV9; d_gene: TRBD2; j_gene: TRBJ2-3; abundance: NA; CDR3nt: TGTGCCAGCAGCACCGGACTAGCTCGCACAGATACGCAGTATTTT; CDR3aa: CASSTGLARTDTQYF
v_gene: TRBV18; d_gene: TRBD2; j_gene: TRBJ2-3; abundance: NA; CDR3nt: TGTGCCAGCTCACGGCGAGACGGGGGGAAGGATACGCAGTATTTT; CDR3aa: CASSRRDGGKDTQYF
v_gene: TRBV2; d_gene: NA; j_gene: TRBJ2-2; abundance: NA; CDR3nt: TGTGCCAGCAGGAAGGGGATTAGCGGCACCGGGGAGCTGTTTTTT; CDR3aa: CASRKGISGTGELFF
v_gene: TRBV19; d_gene: NA; j_gene: TRBJ1-4; abundance: few; CDR3nt: TGTGCCAGTATGGGGTACCAGGGCGCAACTAATGAAAAACTGTTTTTT; CDR3aa: CASMGYQGATNEKLFF
v_gene: TRBV29-1; d_gene: NA; j_gene: TRBJ2-1; abundance: NA; CDR3nt: TGCAGCGTTGTAGAGACTCCGAGTGCGTTCTTC; CDR3aa: CSVVETPSAFF
v_gene: TRBV2; d_gene: NA; j_gene: TRBJ2-3; abundance: NA; CDR3nt: TGTGCCAGCAGTTTGGGCTGGGAGGGGGCAGATACGCAGTATTTT; CDR3aa: CASSLGWEGADTQYF
v_gene: TRBV4-2; d_gene: NA; j_gene: TRBJ1-2; abundance: NA; CDR3nt: TGTGCCAGCAGCCAAGCGCAGGTCAGGGTGGACGGCTACACCTTC; CDR3aa: CASSQAQVRVDGYTF
v_gene: TRBV7-8; d_gene: NA; j_gene: TRBJ1-1; abundance: NA; CDR3nt: TGTGCCAGCAGCTTTTCCGTGCGGATTGGAGCTTTCTTT; CDR3aa: CASSFSVRIGAFF
v_gene: TRBV10-2; d_gene: TRBD1; j_gene: TRBJ2-2; abundance: NA; CDR3nt: TGCGCCAGCAGGACAACCGGGACAGGGTTGGCCGGGGAGCTGTTTTTT; CDR3aa: CASRTTGTGLAGELFF
v_gene: TRBV19; d_gene: TRBD2; j_gene: TRBJ2-7; abundance: NA; CDR3nt: TGTGCCAGTAGTATAGGGTGGGCTAGCGGGGAGTACGAGCAGTACTTC; CDR3aa: CASSIGWASGEYEQYF
v_gene: TRBV5-6; d_gene: NA; j_gene: TRBJ1-2; abundance: once; CDR3nt: TGTGCCAGCAGCTTTGAATCAGTCAGGGGCTACACCTTC; CDR3aa: CASSFESVRGYTF
v_gene: TRBV9; d_gene: TRBD1; j_gene: TRBJ1-4; abundance: NA; CDR3nt: TGTGCCAGCAGCCGAGGGGGCCTTAATGAAAAACTGTTTTTT; CDR3aa: CASSRGGLNEKLFF
v_gene: TRBV3-1/TRBV3-2; d_gene: TRBD1; j_gene: TRBJ1-1; abundance: NA; CDR3nt: TGTGCCAGCAGCGACCGGGACAGGGGGCACGCTTTCTTT; CDR3aa: CASSDRDRGHAFF
v_gene: TRBV3-1/TRBV3-2; d_gene: NA; j_gene: TRBJ1-4; abundance: NA; CDR3nt: TGTGCCAGCAGCGGCCGGACAGATAATGAAAAACTGTTTTTT; CDR3aa: CASSGRTDNEKLFF
v_gene: TRBV20-1; d_gene: NA; j_gene: TRBJ1-1; abundance: once; CDR3nt: TGCAGTGCTAGTTTCGTGAACACTGAAGCTTTCTTT; CDR3aa: CSASFVNTEAFF
v_gene: TRBV29-1; d_gene: NA; j_gene: TRBJ2-2; abundance: NA; CDR3nt: TGCAGCGTTGAGAGACAGGCGAACGCCGGGGAGCTGTTTTTT; CDR3aa: CSVERQANAGELFF
v_gene: TRBV5-6; d_gene: NA; j_gene: TRBJ1-2; abundance: NA; CDR3nt: TGTGCCAGCAGCTTGGAGGGGTGGGGGACTCCCTATGGCTACACCTTC; CDR3aa: CASSLEGWGTPYGYTF
v_gene: TRBV28; d_gene: NA; j_gene: TRBJ1-6; abundance: NA; CDR3nt: TGTGCCAGCAGTCTCGGACAGAATAATTCACCCCTCCACTTT; CDR3aa: CASSLGQNNSPLHF
v_gene: TRBV6-2/TRBV6-3; d_gene: NA; j_gene: TRBJ2-1; abundance: NA; CDR3nt: TGTGCCAGCAGTTACGGCCCGACAGGAGAGCAGTTCTTC; CDR3aa: CASSYGPTGEQFF
v_gene: TRBV7-9; d_gene: TRBD1; j_gene: TRBJ2-1; abundance: once; CDR3nt: TGTGCCAGCAGCTATTTGCTCGGACAGGGGGACAATGAGCAGTTCTTC; CDR3aa: CASSYLLGQGDNEQFF
v_gene: TRBV19; d_gene: NA; j_gene: TRBJ1-4; abundance: NA; CDR3nt: TGTGCCGTCGGGGGACGGTTCTTCGGCACTAATGAAAAACTGTTTTTT; CDR3aa: CAVGGRFFGTNEKLFF
v_gene: TRBV10-3; d_gene: TRBD2; j_gene: TRBJ2-3; abundance: NA; CDR3nt: TGTGCCATCAGCAGACTAGCGGGTACAGATACGCAGTATTTT; CDR3aa: CAISRLAGTDTQYF
v_gene: TRBV5-1; d_gene: TRBD1; j_gene: TRBJ2-2; abundance: NA; CDR3nt: TGCGCCAGCAGCTCGGCAGGGGGCCGGTACACCGGGGAGCTGTTTTTT; CDR3aa: CASSSAGGRYTGELFF
v_gene: TRBV7-3; d_gene: NA; j_gene: TRBJ2-5; abundance: medium-sized; CDR3nt: TGTGCCAGCAGCTGGGACTCCGGGGAGACCCAGTACTTC; CDR3aa: CASSWDSGETQYF
v_gene: TRBV2; d_gene: TRBD2; j_gene: TRBJ2-1; abundance: NA; CDR3nt: TGTGCCAGCAGTTTAGCGGGAGCACCCAATGAGCAGTTCTTC; CDR3aa: CASSLAGAPNEQFF
v_gene: TRBV2; d_gene: NA; j_gene: TRBJ2-5; abundance: NA; CDR3nt: TGTGCCAGCAGTGCTACTAAGGAACAGACCCAGTACTTC; CDR3aa: CASSATKEQTQYF
v_gene: TRBV27; d_gene: TRBD2; j_gene: TRBJ2-6; abundance: NA; CDR3nt: TGTGCCAGCAGTTTATCGTGGATAGCGGGGGGCAACTCTGGGGCCAACGTCCTGACTTTC; CDR3aa: CASSLSWIAGGNSGANVLTF